One sample yielded the 13 T cell receptor beta chains listed below, sequenced in a study of blood T cell repertoires in COVID-19. Sequencing was performed with immunoSEQ multiplex PCR; in TCRdb, only in-frame clones are kept and a portion is missing. Of tens of thousands of clones in the sample, approximately 86% are singletons; the top ten hold roughly a sixth. Source material: peripheral blood. The receptors shown here come from a woman of 80 years or more with acute or convalescent COVID-19.

This clone was seen once. The chain combines TRBV2 with TRBJ1-5; D call uncertain. The V and J ends lost 7 bases and 0 bases respectively, with 13 bases between them. The CDR3 sequence is 15 residues long. Germline loops: CDR1 SNHLY, CDR2 FYNNEI. Written as DNA, the CDR3 is TGTGCCAGCACTAGACGAGACTATAGCAATCAGCCCCAGCATTTT. Translated: CASTRRDYSNQPQHF.

CDR3 sequence reads: CAWKGLEMNTEAFF. CDR3 nucleotide sequence: TGTGCCTGGAAGGGGCTTGAGATGAACACTGAAGCTTTCTTT. The genes are TRBV30 and TRBJ1-1; D is possibly TRBD1 (5 bases). The V gene lost 4 bases and the J gene lost 0 bases, with 12 bases spanning the gap. The CDR3 contains 14 residues. The germline V gene has CDR1 GTSNPN and CDR2 SVGIG (reference sequence).

The chain recombines TRBV24-1 with TRBJ1-2; D is unclear. The CDR3 has 14 residues. Between the trimmed V and J ends, which lost 3 bases and 3 bases, there was a span of 10 bases. Germline V gene sequence: CDR1 KGHDR, CDR2 SFDVKD. The CDR3 sequence: CATSDVDGDYGYTF. The CDR3, as DNA: TGTGCCACCAGTGATGTGGACGGGGACTATGGCTACACCTTC.

This rearrangement joins TRBV7-9 to TRBJ1-3, with D possibly TRBD1 on 5 matching bases. Germline CDR1 and CDR2: SEHNR and FQNEAQ (reference sequence). V was clipped by 5 bases and J by 1 base, with 9 bases between them. The CDR3 runs to 14 residues. CDR3 in amino acids: CASSTRASGNTIYF. In DNA, the CDR3 is TGTGCCAGCAGCACCAGGGCGTCTGGAAACACCATATATTTT.

The V gene is TRBV5-1, the J gene TRBJ1-1; 7 bases match TRBD1. The germline V gene encodes CDR1 SGHRS and CDR2 YFSETQ. Losses at the gene ends were 9 bases for V and 5 bases for J; bases not matched to a gene: 10. The CDR3 sequence is 13 residues long. The CDR3 bases are TGCGCCACCAAACAGGGGTCGGGTACTGAAGCTTTCTTT. It translates to CATKQGSGTEAFF.

This sequence joins TRBV9 and TRBJ2-7, with 10 bases lining up with TRBD1. CDR1 SGDLS and CDR2 YYNGEE come from the germline V gene. The CDR3 covers 15 residues. V lost 4 bases, J lost 5 bases, and 9 bases stayed unmatched. CDR3 protein: CASSPRQGAPHEQYF. The CDR3 DNA reads TGTGCCAGCAGCCCTCGACAGGGGGCGCCCCACGAGCAGTACTTC.

This clone has a single count. This chain links TRBV5-1 with TRBJ1-3, with D unresolved. V was shortened by 7 bases and J by 4 bases, with 18 bases between the two germline ends. Germline assignment: CDR1 SGHRS and CDR2 YFSETQ. The CDR3 has 15 amino acids. CDR3 protein: CASSYMGVLGNTIYF. The DNA of the CDR3 is TGCGCCAGCTCGTACATGGGAGTACTGGGAAACACCATATATTTT. Together with reference TRBV5-1 and TRBJ1-3, the CDR3 gives the full variable domain: KAGVTQTPRYLIKTRGQQVTLSCSPISGHRSVSWYQQTPGQGLQFLFEYFSETQRNKGNFPGRFSGRQFSNSRSEMNVSTLELGDSALYLCASSYMGVLGNTIYFGEGSWLTVV.

This sequence joins TRBV5-5 and TRBJ1-2; TRBD1 aligns across 7 bases. Germline V CDR1 and CDR2: SGHKS, YYEKEE (reference sequence). V gave up 4 bases and J gave up 8 bases; unmatched junction bases: 5. The CDR3 has 12 amino acids. As DNA, the CDR3 is TGTGCCAGCAGCCCCGACAGGGCGGGCTACACCTTC. Protein product: CASSPDRAGYTF. Using reference TRBV5-5 and TRBJ1-2 for the parts outside the CDR3, the full variable domain is DAGVTQSPTHLIKTRGQQVTLRCSPISGHKSVSWYQQVLGQGPQFIFQYYEKEERGRGNFPDRFSARQFPNYSSELNVNALLLGDSALYLCASSPDRAGYTFGSGTRLTVV.

J is TRBJ2-7 and V is TRBV5-1; 11 positions agree with TRBD1. Germline assignment: CDR1 SGHRS and CDR2 YFSETQ. The trim removed 0 bases at V and 0 bases at J, leaving 11 bases unmatched. The CDR3 runs 19 residues. CDR3 sequence reads: CASSLGTGGFWDSSYEQYF. For the CDR3, the DNA is TGCGCCAGCAGCTTGGGGACAGGGGGCTTTTGGGACAGCTCCTACGAGCAGTACTTC. The whole variable domain, filled in from reference TRBV5-1 and TRBJ2-7, reads KAGVTQTPRYLIKTRGQQVTLSCSPISGHRSVSWYQQTPGQGLQFLFEYFSETQRNKGNFPGRFSGRQFSNSRSEMNVSTLELGDSALYLCASSLGTGGFWDSSYEQYFGPGTRLTVT.

The genes are TRBV5-1 and TRBJ1-1; D remains unclear. The germline gives CDR1 SGHRS, CDR2 YFSETQ. The CDR3 sequence is 13 residues long. Trimming removed 4 bases from V and 4 bases from J, with 11 bases in between. The CDR3 bases are TGCGCCAGCAGCAATGGGCATAGCACTGAAGCTTTCTTT. Amino acid sequence: CASSNGHSTEAFF.

This clone has a handful of counts. V is TRBV2 and J is TRBJ1-1; D gene ambiguous. CDR3 length: 13 residues. Germline values: CDR1 SNHLY, CDR2 FYNNEI. V lost 5 bases and J lost 3, with 10 bases in between. The CDR3: CASSTRMDTEAFF. The CDR3 DNA reads as TGTGCCAGCAGTACTAGAATGGACACTGAAGCTTTCTTT. Using reference TRBV2 and TRBJ1-1 for the parts outside the CDR3, the full variable domain is EPEVTQTPSHQVTQMGQEVILRCVPISNHLYFYWYRQILGQKVEFLVSFYNNEISEKSEIFDDQFSVERPDGSNFTLKIRSTKLEDSAMYFCASSTRMDTEAFFGQGTRLTVV.

V and J are TRBV23-1 and TRBJ1-2, with D perhaps matching TRBD1 (6 bases). TRBV23-1 is known as an ORF, though its function is uncertain. V was clipped by 7 bases and J by 0 bases, with 21 bases between them. The CDR3 has 17 residues. This chain's CDR3 is CASKKTTWTASNYGYTF. CDR3 coding DNA: TGCGCCAGCAAAAAGACGACATGGACAGCCTCTAACTATGGCTACACCTTC.

The rearrangement links TRBV7-2 to TRBJ1-2; 9 bases are a match to TRBD1. Germline CDR1 SGHTA, CDR2 FQGNSA. The V segment lost 1 base and the J segment 3 bases; nucleotides outside the gene matches: 0. The CDR3 totals 14 residues. CDR3: CASSLGQGDYGYTF. The CDR3 DNA sequence: TGTGCCAGCAGCTTAGGACAGGGGGACTATGGCTACACCTTC.